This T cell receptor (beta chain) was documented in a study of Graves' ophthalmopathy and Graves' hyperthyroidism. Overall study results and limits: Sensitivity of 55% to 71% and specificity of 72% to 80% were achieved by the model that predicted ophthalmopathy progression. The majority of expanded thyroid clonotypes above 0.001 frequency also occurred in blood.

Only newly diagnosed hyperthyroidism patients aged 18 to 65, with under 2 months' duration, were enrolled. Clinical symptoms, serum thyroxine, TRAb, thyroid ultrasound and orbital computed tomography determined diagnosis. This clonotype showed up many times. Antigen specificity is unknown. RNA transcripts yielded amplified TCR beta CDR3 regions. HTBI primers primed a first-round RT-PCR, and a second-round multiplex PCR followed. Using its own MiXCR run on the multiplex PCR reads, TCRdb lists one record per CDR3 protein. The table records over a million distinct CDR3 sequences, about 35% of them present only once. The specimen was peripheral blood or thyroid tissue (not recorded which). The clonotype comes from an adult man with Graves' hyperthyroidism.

CDR3: CASSVSPGVNSPLHF. For the CDR3, the DNA is TGTGCCAGCAGCGTCTCGCCAGGGGTTAATTCACCCCTCCACTTT. The V call is TRBV9, the J call TRBJ1-6, with TRBD1 as a possible D gene (6 bases). The V gene lost 2 bases and the J gene lost 6 bases, with 12 bases spanning the gap. This CDR3 is 15 amino acids long. Per the germline V gene, CDR1 is SGDLS and CDR2 is YYNGEE.